The 8 T cell receptor beta chains below all came from one sample that was sequenced in a study of T cells expressing NK-cell markers. TCRdb re-called the 5' RACE reads, yielding one record per CDR3 amino acid sequence without DNA. This repertoire comprises 300,000 to 500,000 distinct CDR3 sequences; its ten largest clones make up about 11%. Material: blood T cells: a sorted CD56 or NKG2C T cell subset, CD4+ or CD8+ T cells, or bulk PBMC T cells (not recorded which). All receptors derive from a woman between 50 and 59 years old in good health.

The chain couples TRBV5-1 to TRBJ1-1; TCRdb's D call of TRBD1 is untestable without DNA. CDR1 SGHRS and CDR2 YFSETQ come from the germline V gene. The CDR3 runs 13 residues. The CDR3 region is CASYLGRGTEAFF.

The gene calls are TRBV4-2 and TRBJ2-5. Germline V CDR1 and CDR2: LGHNA, YNFKEQ. The CDR3 is 14 amino acids. CDR3 sequence: CASSQSPDQVTQYF.

This chain connects TRBV25-1 to TRBJ1-2; TCRdb reports TRBD1, a call that lacks DNA to check it against. The CDR3 runs to 14 residues. Germline V gene data show CDR1 as MGHDK and CDR2 as SYGVNS. The CDR3 loop is CASREAGRGYRYTF.

The chain combines TRBV6-6 with TRBJ2-3. The germline V gene encodes CDR1 MNHNY and CDR2 SVGAGI (reference sequence). This CDR3 spans 13 amino acids. CDR3 region: CASSFGTTDTQYF.

The chain links TRBV20-1 to TRBJ2-1; TCRdb's D call of TRBD2 is untestable without DNA. The CDR3 is 15 residues long. CDR1 is DFQATT, CDR2 SNEGSKA, per germline (reference sequence). Here the CDR3 reads CSATPGTSGYNEQFF.

This chain links TRBV24-1 with TRBJ2-1; with no DNA, the TCRdb D assignment of TRBD2 cannot be verified. There are 17 residues in the CDR3. Germline V gives CDR1 KGHDR, CDR2 SFDVKD. The CDR3: CATSDPLGTSGGREQFF.

The chain couples TRBV12-3 or TRBV12-4 to TRBJ2-7; TCRdb gives TRBD1 as the D gene, but with no DNA this cannot be confirmed. The CDR3 extends over 15 amino acids. The CDR3 loop is CASRSNGQGLYEQYF.

This rearrangement joins TRBV11-3 to TRBJ2-2; TCRdb's D call, TRBD2, is unchecked because there is no DNA. CDR3 length: 15 residues. From germline, CDR1 is SGHNT and CDR2 YENEEA. The CDR3 region is CASSLRSGRGGELFF.